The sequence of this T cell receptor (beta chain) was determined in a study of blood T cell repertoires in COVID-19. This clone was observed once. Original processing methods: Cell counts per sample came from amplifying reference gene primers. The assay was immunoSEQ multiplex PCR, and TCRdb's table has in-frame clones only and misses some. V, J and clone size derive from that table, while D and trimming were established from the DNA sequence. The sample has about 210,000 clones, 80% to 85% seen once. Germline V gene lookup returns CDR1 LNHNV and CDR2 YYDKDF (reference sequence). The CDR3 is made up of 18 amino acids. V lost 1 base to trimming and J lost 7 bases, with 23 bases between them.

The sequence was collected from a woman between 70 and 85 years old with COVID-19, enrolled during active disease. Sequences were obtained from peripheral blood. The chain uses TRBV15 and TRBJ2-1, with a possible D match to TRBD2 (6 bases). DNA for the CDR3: TGTGCCACCAGCAGAGGACTCATTCGGGAGCTGGGGCAGAATGAGCAGTTCTTC. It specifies CATSRGLIRELGQNEQFF. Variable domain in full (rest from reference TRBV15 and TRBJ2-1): DAMVIQNPRYQVTQFGKPVTLSCSQTLNHNVMYWYQQKSSQAPKLLFHYYDKDFNNEADTPDNFQSRRPNTSFCFLDIRSPGLGDTAMYLCATSRGLIRELGQNEQFFGPGTRLTVL.